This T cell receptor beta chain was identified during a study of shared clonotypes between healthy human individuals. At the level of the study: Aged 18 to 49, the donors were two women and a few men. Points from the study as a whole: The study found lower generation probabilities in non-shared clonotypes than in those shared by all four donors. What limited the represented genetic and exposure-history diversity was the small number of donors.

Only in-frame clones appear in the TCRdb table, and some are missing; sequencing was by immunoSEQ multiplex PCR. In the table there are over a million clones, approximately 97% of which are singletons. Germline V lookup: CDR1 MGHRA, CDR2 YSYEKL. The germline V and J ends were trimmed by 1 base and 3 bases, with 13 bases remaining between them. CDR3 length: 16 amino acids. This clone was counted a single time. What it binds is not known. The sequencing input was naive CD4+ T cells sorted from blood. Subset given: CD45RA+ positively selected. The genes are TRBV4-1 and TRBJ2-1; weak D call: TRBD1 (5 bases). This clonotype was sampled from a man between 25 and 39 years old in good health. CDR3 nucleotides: TGCGCCAGCAGCCAAGGGGTAGGGGAAGTCTACAATGAGCAGTTCTTC. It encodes CASSQGVGEVYNEQFF.